The rows below give T cell receptor beta chains drawn from one sample of a study of T cell repertoires in cytomegalovirus infection. MiXCR, run by TCRdb on the reads, gives a single entry per CDR3 protein. Of 700,000 to 950,000 distinct CDR3 sequences in the sample, around a third were seen once. No antigen has been identified for these receptors. Sequencing was performed on cultured CD8+ T cells from PBMCs, taken from culture after CMV antigen stimulation. These receptor sequences come from a human donor in good health (CMV status not recorded). Some clones in this sample may be carry-over from other donors' samples. Each CDR3 is given with its conserved first and last residue. The D gene is left open where the match is weak. Clone size is stated in some rows and not others, as once, few, many or a class when expanded.

size: -; length: 14; D: -; V: TRBV9; J: TRBJ1-5; DNA: TGTGCCAGCAGCGTAGGAGGGCGGGGGCAGCCCCAGCATTTT; CDR3: CASSVGGRGQPQHF
size: few; length: 16; D: -; V: TRBV6-6; J: TRBJ1-1; DNA: TGTGCCAGCAGTTACTCGGGGGGTAGGGGGAACACTGAAGCTTTCTTT; CDR3: CASSYSGGRGNTEAFF
size: -; length: 13; D: -; V: TRBV6-5; J: TRBJ1-1; DNA: TGTGCCAGCAGGCGGGCAGGGGTGACTGAAGCTTTCTTT; CDR3: CASRRAGVTEAFF
size: few; length: 15; D: -; V: TRBV6-5; J: TRBJ1-1; DNA: TGTGCCAGCAGTTATGGGACACAAGTTAACACTGAAGCTTTCTTT; CDR3: CASSYGTQVNTEAFF
size: -; length: 11; D: TRBD2; V: TRBV7-9; J: TRBJ2-3; DNA: TGTGCCACCACTAGCGACCATACGCAGTATTTT; CDR3: CATTSDHTQYF
size: -; length: 15; D: -; V: TRBV11-1; J: TRBJ2-1; DNA: TGTGCCAGCAGCTTACTTCCAGCGGGTACCGATGAGCAGTTCTTC; CDR3: CASSLLPAGTDEQFF
size: many; length: 13; D: -; V: TRBV27; J: TRBJ1-5; DNA: TGTGCCAGCAGCTTAGAAGGGAGTCAGCCCCAGCATTTT; CDR3: CASSLEGSQPQHF
size: -; length: 15; D: -; V: TRBV5-6; J: TRBJ1-2; DNA: TGTGCCAGCAGCTACGGGGCCCCGCCCGAGAACGGCTACACCTTC; CDR3: CASSYGAPPENGYTF
size: many; length: 15; D: TRBD1; V: TRBV7-6; J: TRBJ2-1; DNA: TGTGCCAGCAGCCCAGACCGGACAGGGAGGAATGAGCAGTTCTTC; CDR3: CASSPDRTGRNEQFF
size: -; length: 17; D: -; V: TRBV27; J: TRBJ1-4; DNA: TGTGCCGGCAGTTTACGCATGATAGGGGTTGGTAATGAAAAACTGTTTTTT; CDR3: CAGSLRMIGVGNEKLFF
size: -; length: 13; D: -; V: TRBV5-4; J: TRBJ2-7; DNA: TGTGCCAGCAGCATGCAGGGAGAGGTCGAGCAGTACTTC; CDR3: CASSMQGEVEQYF
size: once; length: 13; D: -; V: TRBV28; J: TRBJ2-1; DNA: TGTGCCACCACTGACCCACCGGGGGATGAGCAGTTCTTC; CDR3: CATTDPPGDEQFF
size: -; length: 18; D: TRBD2; V: TRBV10-3; J: TRBJ2-5; DNA: TGTGCCATCAGTGGAAAGGCGGAAGCGGGGGGCACCCAAGAGACCCAGTACTTC; CDR3: CAISGKAEAGGTQETQYF
size: few; length: 15; D: -; V: TRBV7-6; J: TRBJ2-7; DNA: TGTGCCAGCAGCCCGGGCCGAAAGAGCTCCTACGAGCAGTACTTC; CDR3: CASSPGRKSSYEQYF
size: -; length: 15; D: TRBD1; V: TRBV3-1; J: TRBJ1-5; DNA: TGTGCCAGCAGCCGCGGACAGGGGCTCAATCAGCCCCAGCATTTT; CDR3: CASSRGQGLNQPQHF
size: -; length: 14; D: -; V: TRBV19; J: TRBJ2-7; DNA: TGTGCCAGTAGGAGTCCTACCGGCTCCTACGAGCAGTACTTC; CDR3: CASRSPTGSYEQYF
size: -; length: 15; D: TRBD2; V: TRBV5-1; J: TRBJ2-7; DNA: TGCGCCAGCAGCCCCTCCCCAAGCGGGGTCTACGAGCAGTACTTC; CDR3: CASSPSPSGVYEQYF
size: -; length: 14; D: -; V: TRBV5-4; J: TRBJ1-1; DNA: TGTGCCAGCACTTTGTGGGCGGGACCTTTTGAAGCTTTCTTT; CDR3: CASTLWAGPFEAFF
size: -; length: 14; D: -; V: TRBV6-1; J: TRBJ2-3; DNA: TGTGCCAGCAGTCCAGGGACCCCTCTCGATACGCAGTATTTT; CDR3: CASSPGTPLDTQYF
size: many; length: 17; D: -; V: TRBV6-1; J: TRBJ2-1; DNA: TGTGCCAGCAGTTCCAAAGCTTACGGTAGCACCTACAATGAGCAGTTCTTC; CDR3: CASSSKAYGSTYNEQFF
size: -; length: 15; D: -; V: TRBV9; J: TRBJ2-6; DNA: TGTGCCAGCAGCATCGACTACTCTGGGGCCAACGTCCTGACTTTC; CDR3: CASSIDYSGANVLTF
size: -; length: 14; D: -; V: TRBV13; J: TRBJ2-3; DNA: TGTGCCAGCAGCACAGGGAGGCCCCCAGATACGCAGTATTTT; CDR3: CASSTGRPPDTQYF
size: few; length: 16; D: -; V: TRBV27; J: TRBJ2-7; DNA: TGTGCCAGCAGTCTGGATGTCCTAACTAGCTCCTACGAGCAGTACTTC; CDR3: CASSLDVLTSSYEQYF
size: -; length: 15; D: TRBD2; V: TRBV6-1; J: TRBJ2-7; DNA: TGTGTCAGCAGTGAAGGGTGGGGGGGAATCTACGAGCAGTACTTC; CDR3: CVSSEGWGGIYEQYF
size: -; length: 16; D: TRBD1; V: TRBV27; J: TRBJ1-2; DNA: TGTGCCAGCAGTCGGGGGGGGACAGTGCCCAACTATGGCTACACCTTC; CDR3: CASSRGGTVPNYGYTF
size: -; length: 16; D: TRBD2; V: TRBV5-1; J: TRBJ2-1; DNA: TGCGCCAGCAGCTTGGAGACGGGGGGTCCCTACAATGAGCAGTTCTTC; CDR3: CASSLETGGPYNEQFF
size: -; length: 16; D: -; V: TRBV10-3; J: TRBJ1-5; DNA: TGTGCCATCAGTGAGTCGACTCCGGAAAGAAATCAGCCCCAGCATTTT; CDR3: CAISESTPERNQPQHF
size: few; length: 14; D: -; V: TRBV4-1; J: TRBJ1-5; DNA: TGCGCCAGCAGCCAGGAATACTGGAGTGCGCCCCAGCATTTT; CDR3: CASSQEYWSAPQHF
size: -; length: 12; D: TRBD1; V: TRBV27; J: TRBJ1-1; DNA: TGTGCCAGCAGTCCTAATGGACAGGGAGCTTTCTTT; CDR3: CASSPNGQGAFF
size: few; length: 16; D: TRBD2; V: TRBV4-1; J: TRBJ2-3; DNA: TGCGCCAGCAGCCAAGAGTTGGGGAGGGCCACAGATACGCAGTATTTT; CDR3: CASSQELGRATDTQYF
size: few; length: 14; D: -; V: TRBV7-2; J: TRBJ2-1; DNA: TGTGCCAGCAGCCCGTGGAGCTCCTACAATGAGCAGTTCTTC; CDR3: CASSPWSSYNEQFF
size: -; length: 14; D: -; V: TRBV6-5; J: TRBJ2-5; DNA: TGTGCCAGCAGTGCCCTCGGGTTTCAAGAGACCCAGTACTTC; CDR3: CASSALGFQETQYF
size: -; length: 21; D: TRBD2; V: TRBV5-5; J: TRBJ2-5; DNA: TGTGCCAGCAGCTTGAAAATACGGGAGGGGTTTTTGTTGTCCGACCAAGAGACCCAGTACTTC; CDR3: CASSLKIREGFLLSDQETQYF
size: -; length: 16; D: TRBD1; V: TRBV7-2; J: TRBJ2-3; DNA: TGTGCCAGCAGCACACTACAGGGGCGCGTCACAGATACGCAGTATTTT; CDR3: CASSTLQGRVTDTQYF